This T cell receptor (beta chain) emerged from a study of blood T cell repertoires in COVID-19. Across the study: The cDNA or gDNA used as material had been derived from T cells, B-cell-depleted T cells, or PBMCs.

Cohort allocation depended upon clinical history that participants reported. Among Cohort 3 donors, those recovered had two negative PCRs, clearance, or symptom resolution. Original analysis: The assay estimated nucleated cells by amplifying reference gene primers. Produced via immunoSEQ multiplex PCR; TCRdb's table is partial and in-frame only. V and J calls and clone size follow that table, whereas D and trimming were derived from the DNA. Of about 300,000 clones listed, more than 75% were seen once; the top ten hold over 3.5%. The specimen sequenced was PBMCs or T cells enriched from blood (not recorded which). The clonotype was recovered from a man under 40 who had recovered from COVID-19.

DNA of the CDR3: TGTGCCAGCAGCCTCGGACATGCAGCAACTAATGAAAAACTGTTTTTT. Translation: CASSLGHAATNEKLFF. This chain connects TRBV3-1 (or the pseudogene TRBV3-2) to TRBJ1-4, with D perhaps matching TRBD1 (5 bases). The CDR3 has 16 residues. Trimming cost V 4 bases and J 0 bases, with 12 bases left between them. Germline CDR1 LGHDT, CDR2 YNNKEL (reference sequence).